This record looks at one T cell receptor beta chain sequence and its context. Antigen unknown. Libraries were prepared by immunoSEQ multiplex PCR; TCRdb keeps only in-frame clonotypes and omits some of them. The sample has around 96,000 clones, around 90% seen once. This entry belongs to a study of graft-versus-host responses after intestinal transplantation. Regarding the study as a whole: In recipient marrow, GvH clones were found, and some appeared first in ileum or blood.

This clonotype originated in a human patient who received an intestinal transplant, so some T cells may come from the graft donor. The sequencing used PBMCs, collected 453 days after intestinal transplant.

CDR3 in DNA: TGTGCCAGCAGTGAATCCGGAAGGGCTGAAGCTTTCTTT. This translates into CASSESGRAEAFF. The rearrangement uses TRBV6-1 and TRBJ1-1; D gene uncertain. Germline assignment: CDR1 MNHNS and CDR2 SASEGT. Trimming left V 2 bases short and J 6 bases short, with 10 bases between. The CDR3 has 13 amino acids.